The next 30 T cell receptor beta chains were all read from a single sample in a study of blood T cell repertoires in COVID-19. Only in-frame clones appear in the TCRdb table, and some are missing; sequencing was by immunoSEQ multiplex PCR. Here the sample spans 150,000 to 200,000 clones, over 80% being singletons. The sample consisted of peripheral blood. The receptors come from a woman aged 55-69 years with COVID-19, enrolled during active disease.

The genes are TRBV7-3 and TRBJ2-1; 11 bases map to TRBD2. Germline-derived CDR1 and CDR2 are SGHTA and FQGTGA. This CDR3 comprises 15 residues. With 5 bases clipped from V and 6 bases from J, the junction kept 6 bases outside the gene matches. CDR3 bases: TGTGCCAGCAGCCGCCGACTAGCGGGAAGCAATGAGCAGTTCTTC. This codes for CASSRRLAGSNEQFF.

This rearrangement joins TRBV1 to TRBJ2-7; the DNA was not used to check the table's D call, TRBD2. TRBV1 is recorded as a pseudogene. The CDR3 is 14 residues long. CDR3 DNA sequence: TGCACCAGCAGCCCCCGCGGGCCTTTCTACGAGCAGTACGTC. Translating gives CTSSPRGPFYEQYV.

This clone came up once. The chain links TRBV28 to TRBJ2-7; 7 bases line up with TRBD1. The CDR3 covers 12 residues. J lost 5 bases, V lost 10 bases, and 8 bases had no gene match. CDR1 MDHEN and CDR2 SYDVKM come from the germline V gene. The DNA for the CDR3 is TGTGCCACTTCGACAGGGCTTCACGAGCAGTACGTC. Its protein product is CATSTGLHEQYV.

The rearrangement links TRBV7-3 to TRBJ2-2; D unclear. Looked up from germline, CDR1 is SGHTA and CDR2 is FQGTGA. The V end was cut by 5 bases, the J end by 4 bases, with 14 bases between. The CDR3 is 15 amino acids. The CDR3: CASSTRMGTTGELFF. In DNA form, the CDR3 reads TGTGCCAGCAGCACCCGGATGGGCACCACCGGGGAGCTGTTTTTT.

The chain combines TRBV6-5 with TRBJ2-1, with TRBD2 matching over 10 bases. V lost 4 bases to trimming and J lost 8 bases; unmatched junction nucleotides: 8. The germline CDR1 and CDR2 sequences are MNHEY and SVGAGI. This CDR3 region has 15 residues. CDR3 sequence: CASSSPSGSSDEQFF. The CDR3 DNA sequence: TGTGCCAGCAGTTCGCCTAGCGGGAGTTCCGATGAGCAGTTCTTC.

This chain links TRBV7-8 with TRBJ2-3; the match to TRBD2 covers 10 bases. The CDR3 covers 16 residues. From germline, CDR1 is SGHVS and CDR2 FQNEAQ. V shed 4 bases and J 2 bases; nucleotides not matched to a gene: 6. The CDR3 DNA is TGTGCCAGCAGCTCCAGAGCGGGGGGGAACACAGATACGCAGTATTTT. Translating it yields CASSSRAGGNTDTQYF. Variable domain in full (rest from reference TRBV7-8 and TRBJ2-3): GAGVSQSPRYKVAKRGQDVALRCDPISGHVSLFWYQQALGQGPEFLTYFQNEAQLDKSGLPSDRFFAERPEGSVSTLKIQRTQQEDSAVYLCASSSRAGGNTDTQYFGPGTRLTVL.

The chain recombines TRBV5-1 with TRBJ1-1, with 7 bases fitting TRBD1. V was pared by 0 bases and J by 5 bases, with 10 bases of the junction left unmatched. This CDR3 contains 16 residues. The V gene's germline CDR1 is SGHRS and CDR2 YFSETQ. The CDR3 loop is CASSLGTGRLRTEAFF. CDR3 bases: TGCGCCAGCAGCTTGGGGACAGGCCGCTTGAGGACTGAAGCTTTCTTT. Full variable domain (outside the CDR3, taken from reference TRBV5-1 and TRBJ1-1): KAGVTQTPRYLIKTRGQQVTLSCSPISGHRSVSWYQQTPGQGLQFLFEYFSETQRNKGNFPGRFSGRQFSNSRSEMNVSTLELGDSALYLCASSLGTGRLRTEAFFGQGTRLTVV.

The V call is TRBV18, the J call TRBJ2-7, with TRBD1 matching 9 bases. V was pared by 2 bases and J by 6 bases, with 5 bases of the junction left unmatched. CDR3 size: 14 residues. The germline V gene encodes CDR1 KGHSH and CDR2 LQKENI. The CDR3 nucleotides read TGTGCCAGCTCACCAGGGACAGGGTTGGCCGAGCAGTACGTC. This gives the protein CASSPGTGLAEQYV.

V and J are TRBV6-6 and TRBJ2-7, with 11 bases that match TRBD1. Germline CDR1 is MNHNY and CDR2 is SVGAGI (reference sequence). This CDR3 is 15 amino acids long. V was pared by 6 bases and J by 3 bases, with 7 bases of the junction left unmatched. DNA of the CDR3: TGTGCCAGCAGGCAGTCGGGACAGGGGGGCTACGAGCAGTACTTC. Residues: CASRQSGQGGYEQYF.

This clone occurred many times. CDR3 DNA sequence: TGTGCCAGCAGCCCGCAGCCGGGACAGTTGAATGAGCAGTTCTTC. This translates into CASSPQPGQLNEQFF. The V gene is TRBV3-1 (or the pseudogene TRBV3-2), the J gene TRBJ2-1; 7 positions match TRBD1. V was clipped by 4 bases and J by 7 bases; unmatched bases: 10. CDR3 size: 15 residues. Germline CDR1 LGHDT, CDR2 YNNKEL (reference sequence).

V gene TRBV5-8 combines with J gene TRBJ2-6; perhaps TRBD1 as D (6 bases). Germline CDR1 and CDR2: SGHTS and YDEGEE. V was pared by 4 bases and J by 4 bases, with 21 bases between. This CDR3 has 18 amino acids. CDR3 in amino acids: CASSKSLGGGSGANVLTF. DNA for the CDR3: TGTGCCAGCAGCAAAAGTCTAGGGGGTGGCTCCGGGGCCAACGTCCTGACTTTC.

The V call is TRBV6-5, the J call TRBJ1-5, with 8 bases that match TRBD1. The junction had 6 bases not matched to a gene; V was cut back by 7 bases and J by 4 bases. Germline CDR1 reads MNHEY; CDR2 reads SVGAGI. CDR3 length: 14 amino acids. The CDR3 here is CASTAGGPNQPQHF. The CDR3 nucleotides read TGTGCCAGCACTGCAGGGGGCCCGAATCAGCCCCAGCATTTT.

The gene calls are TRBV7-9 and TRBJ1-5; 7 nucleotides line up with TRBD1. Germline V lookup: CDR1 SEHNR, CDR2 FQNEAQ (reference sequence). V gave up 1 base and J gave up 5 bases; unmatched junction bases: 8. The CDR3 is 16 amino acids. CDR3: CASSLGGTANYQPQHF. The CDR3 nucleotides read TGTGCCAGCAGCTTAGGCGGGACAGCCAACTATCAGCCCCAGCATTTT. The whole variable domain, filled in from reference TRBV7-9 and TRBJ1-5, reads DTGVSQNPRHKITKRGQNVTFRCDPISEHNRLYWYRQTLGQGPEFLTYFQNEAQLEKSRLLSDRFSAERPKGSFSTLEIQRTEQGDSAMYLCASSLGGTANYQPQHFGDGTRLSIL.

This chain links TRBV24-1 with TRBJ1-5, with 8 bases lining up with TRBD1. The germline gives CDR1 KGHDR, CDR2 SFDVKD. The CDR3 spans 18 residues. V shed 4 bases, J shed 1 base, and the junction held 11 bases outside the gene matches. The CDR3 DNA sequence: TGTGCCACCAGTGACTCACGGACAGGGACCGTCAGCAATCAGCCCCAGCATTTT. Translating it yields CATSDSRTGTVSNQPQHF.

The V and J genes are TRBV5-1 and TRBJ1-5, with 11 bases that match TRBD1. V trimming: 4 bases; J trimming: 2 bases; junction bases outside the gene matches: 8. Germline CDR1 and CDR2: SGHRS and YFSETQ. The CDR3 has 17 amino acids. The CDR3 bases are TGCGCCAGCAGCCCTGGACAGGGGGCTGGTGGCAATCAGCCCCAGCATTTT. Translating gives CASSPGQGAGGNQPQHF.

The chain joins TRBV5-1 to TRBJ2-2; TRBD2 aligns across 8 bases. The CDR3 length is 16 residues. Trimming removed 0 bases from V and 6 bases from J; junction bases left unmatched: 7. CDR1 and CDR2 (germline): SGHRS, YFSETQ. CDR3 nucleotides: TGCGCCAGCAGCTTGGGGCTGGGACTAGAGTCCGGGGAGCTGTTTTTT. Translation: CASSLGLGLESGELFF.

The chain couples TRBV5-6 to TRBJ1-2; D unclear. This CDR3 comprises 13 residues. Germline CDR1 is SGHDT and CDR2 is YYEEEE. V was shortened by 1 base and J by 5 bases, with 9 bases between the two germline ends. The CDR3 spells CASSLNRFYGYTF. CDR3 bases: TGTGCCAGCAGCTTGAACAGATTTTATGGCTACACCTTC.

The DNA of the CDR3 is TGTGCCACCGGCGGGGACTACAAAAACATTCAGTACTTC. As protein: CATGGDYKNIQYF. The rearrangement uses TRBV18 and TRBJ2-4; 7 bases line up with TRBD2. V was clipped by 10 bases and J by 3 bases; unmatched bases: 6. Germline V gene lookup returns CDR1 KGHSH and CDR2 LQKENI. This CDR3 region has 13 residues.

This chain links TRBV10-3 with TRBJ2-7; 11 bases agree with TRBD2. The trim removed 10 bases at V and 3 bases at J, leaving 2 bases unmatched. The CDR3 is 12 residues long. The germline gives CDR1 ENHRY, CDR2 SYGVKD. In DNA form, the CDR3 reads TGTGCCACCGGGACTAGCGGCTACGAGCAGTACGTC. It codes for CATGTSGYEQYV.

This sequence joins TRBV21-1 and TRBJ1-1; the D segment call TRBD1 is taken from the table without a DNA check. TRBV21-1 is a pseudogene segment. CDR3 length: 15 residues. Here the CDR3 reads CASRRGCSRGTEAFF. In nucleotides, the CDR3 is TGTGCCAGCAGGAGGGGGTGCTCCAGGGGTACTGAAGCTTTCTTT.

The chain links TRBV9 to TRBJ1-6; D is undetermined. V lost 4 bases and J 9 bases, leaving 11 bases between the germline ends. The CDR3 is 13 amino acids. CDR1 is SGDLS and CDR2 is YYNGEE in the germline V gene. The CDR3 spells CASSLLEGSPLHF. The CDR3 region has the DNA TGTGCCAGCAGCCTCCTGGAGGGTTCACCCCTCCACTTT. Filled out from reference TRBV9 and TRBJ1-6, the complete variable domain reads DSGVTQTPKHLITATGQRVTLRCSPRSGDLSVYWYQQSLDQGLQFLIQYYNGEERAKGNILERFSAQQFPDLHSELNLSSLELGDSALYFCASSLLEGSPLHFGNGTRLTVT.

J is TRBJ1-3 and V is TRBV14, with unresolved D. Germline CDR1 reads SGHDN; CDR2 reads FVKESK. The CDR3 loop spans 13 amino acids. V dropped 1 base and J dropped 3 bases, with 4 bases sitting between them. CDR3: CASSQAIGNTIYF. The DNA for the CDR3 is TGTGCCAGCAGCCAAGCTATTGGAAACACCATATATTTT.

This clone was seen just once. This rearrangement joins TRBV7-6 to TRBJ2-3; 7 bases align to TRBD2. Germline loops: CDR1 SGHVS, CDR2 FNYEAQ. The V segment lost 0 bases and the J segment 2 bases; nucleotides outside the gene matches: 14. The CDR3 consists of 19 residues. The CDR3 DNA reads as TGTGCCAGCAGCTTAGCCTTCCGGGACTACCCGGGGGACACAGATACGCAGTATTTT. The encoded protein is CASSLAFRDYPGDTDTQYF.

The chain uses TRBV20-1 and TRBJ2-3; TRBD2 agrees at 8 bases. Germline assignment: CDR1 DFQATT and CDR2 SNEGSKA (reference sequence). The ends lost 3 bases at V and 3 bases at J; junction bases unmatched: 8. The CDR3 has 15 residues. The CDR3 bases are TGCAGTGCTAGTGTCAGCGGGAGCGAGACAGATACGCAGTATTTT. Amino acid sequence: CSASVSGSETDTQYF.

To note about this clone: This same CDR3 is encoded by further DNA sequences in the sample. The genes are TRBV29-1 and TRBJ2-2; 8 bases line up with TRBD1. The CDR3 is made up of 15 amino acids. V was pared by 4 bases and J by 2 bases, with 6 bases of the junction left unmatched. Germline V gene sequence: CDR1 SQVTM, CDR2 ANQGSEA. The CDR3 sequence is CSVGAGGRNTGELFF. CDR3 DNA: TGCAGCGTTGGAGCAGGGGGCCGAAACACCGGGGAGCTGTTTTTT.

The rearrangement joins TRBV30 to TRBJ2-7; D uncertain. Trimming cost V 0 bases and J 7 bases, with 4 bases left between them. The CDR3 is made up of 10 amino acids. CDR1 and CDR2 (germline): GTSNPN, SVGIG (reference sequence). CDR3 loop: CAWSVHEQYF. CDR3 bases: TGTGCCTGGAGTGTACATGAGCAGTACTTC.

The V gene is TRBV4-1, the J gene TRBJ1-6; D remains unclear. V lost 1 base and J 8 bases, leaving 6 bases between the germline ends. This CDR3 comprises 13 residues. Per the germline V gene, CDR1 is MGHRA and CDR2 is YSYEKL. The CDR3 spells CASSQASDSPLHF. CDR3 DNA sequence: TGCGCCAGCAGCCAAGCATCGGATTCACCCCTCCACTTT.

This chain joins TRBV5-1 and TRBJ1-4, with TRBD1 matching 10 bases. V trimming: 5 bases; J trimming: 7 bases; junction bases outside the gene matches: 2. The CDR3 length is 13 residues. Germline loops: CDR1 SGHRS, CDR2 YFSETQ. The CDR3: CASRGQGIEKLFF. CDR3 DNA: TGCGCCAGCAGGGGACAGGGGATTGAAAAACTGTTTTTT.

This sequence joins TRBV10-3 and TRBJ2-1; 11 bases fit TRBD1. Germline CDR1 is ENHRY and CDR2 is SYGVKD. After removal of 0 bases from V and 15 bases from J, the junction contained 4 bases not matched to a gene. This CDR3 is built from 13 residues. The CDR3 is CAISESTDRGLFF. The CDR3 nucleotides are TGTGCCATCAGTGAGTCTACGGACAGGGGGCTGTTCTTC.

Concerning this clone: One base away lies a much larger clone, so this may be a sequencing read error. V is TRBV2 and J is TRBJ2-5; 13 bases are shared with TRBD2. Germline assignment: CDR1 SNHLY and CDR2 FYNNEI. This CDR3 is built from 15 residues. Unmatched junction bases numbered 1, after V lost 2 bases and J lost 4 bases. This chain's CDR3 is CASSETSGGAETQYF. The DNA for the CDR3 is TGTGCCAGCAGTGAAACTAGCGGGGGGGCAGAGACCCAGTACTTC. Based on the CDR3 plus reference TRBV2 and TRBJ2-5, the full variable domain is EPEVTQTPSHQVTQMGQEVILRCVPISNHLYFYWYRQILGQKVEFLVSFYNNEISEKSEIFDDQFSVERPDGSNFTLKIRSTKLEDSAMYFCASSETSGGAETQYFGPGTRLLVL.